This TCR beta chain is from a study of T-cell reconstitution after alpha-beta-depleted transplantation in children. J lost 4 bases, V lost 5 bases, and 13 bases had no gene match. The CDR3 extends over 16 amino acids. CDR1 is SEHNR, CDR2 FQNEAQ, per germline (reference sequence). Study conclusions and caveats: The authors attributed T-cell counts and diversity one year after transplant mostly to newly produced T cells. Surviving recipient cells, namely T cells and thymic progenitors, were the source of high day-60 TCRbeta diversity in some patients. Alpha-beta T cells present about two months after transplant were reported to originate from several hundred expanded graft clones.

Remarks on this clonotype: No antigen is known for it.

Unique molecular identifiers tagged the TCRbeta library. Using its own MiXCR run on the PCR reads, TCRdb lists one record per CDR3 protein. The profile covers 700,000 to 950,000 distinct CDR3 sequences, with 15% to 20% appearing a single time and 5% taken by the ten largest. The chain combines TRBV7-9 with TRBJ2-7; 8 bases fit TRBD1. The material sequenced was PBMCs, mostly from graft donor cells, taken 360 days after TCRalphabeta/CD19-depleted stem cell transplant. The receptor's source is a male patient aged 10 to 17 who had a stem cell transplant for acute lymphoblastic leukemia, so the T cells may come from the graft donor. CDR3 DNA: TGTGCCAGCAGCCCATTGGCAGGGGGCTTATGGTACGAGCAGTACTTC. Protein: CASSPLAGGLWYEQYF.